These 17 T cell receptor beta chains came from one sample sequenced in a study of T-cell memory formation after mild COVID-19. Each CDR3 protein gets one entry after TCRdb re-called the 5' RACE reads with MiXCR. Here the sample spans roughly 400,000 distinct CDR3 sequences, 24% being singletons. Sequences were obtained from PBMCs or a T cell subset sorted from them (not recorded which). These receptors came from an adult woman who had mild COVID-19 (a few samples of this study predate the infection). Cell type and time point are not known.

This clonotype was picked up a small number of times. The chain is built from TRBV6-5 and TRBJ2-5, with TRBD2 matching over 11 bases. The junction had 11 bases not matched to a gene; V was cut back by 2 bases and J by 9 bases. Per germline, CDR1 MNHEY and CDR2 SVGAGI. This CDR3 is built from 16 residues. CDR3: CASSYTRRSGGEAQYF. The CDR3 DNA sequence: TGTGCCAGCAGTTACACCCGACGTAGCGGGGGGGAGGCCCAGTACTTC.

The chain combines TRBV7-9 with TRBJ1-2; perhaps TRBD1 as D (6 bases). V was clipped by 2 bases and J by 5 bases, with 15 bases between them. This CDR3 has 15 amino acids. Germline CDR1 SEHNR, CDR2 FQNEAQ (reference sequence). The CDR3 is CASSLLAGHSYGYTF. Written as DNA, the CDR3 is TGTGCCAGCAGCTTATTAGCGGGACATAGTTATGGCTACACCTTC.

The CDR3: CASSLEVGGYTF. Here the CDR3 DNA reads TGCGCCAGCAGCTTGGAGGTAGGAGGCTACACCTTC. The chain uses TRBV5-1 and TRBJ1-2, with no clear D. The length of the CDR3 is 12 residues. The V end was cut by 0 bases, the J end by 8 bases, with 8 bases between. Germline values: CDR1 SGHRS, CDR2 YFSETQ.

This clonotype has a handful of counts. V is TRBV9 and J is TRBJ1-1; D is perhaps TRBD1 (6 bases). V lost 4 bases, J lost 2 bases, and 15 bases lay in between. The CDR3 is made up of 15 amino acids. The V gene's germline CDR1 is SGDLS and CDR2 YYNGEE. This chain's CDR3 is CASSSRMGGNTEAFF. In DNA form, the CDR3 reads TGTGCCAGCAGCTCACGAATGGGGGGCAACACTGAAGCTTTCTTT.

The V gene is TRBV15, the J gene TRBJ2-7, with no clear D. From germline, CDR1 is LNHNV and CDR2 YYDKDF (reference sequence). The CDR3 is 11 residues long. Trimming shortened V by 6 bases and J by 3 bases, and 6 bases separated the two germline ends. CDR3 bases: TGTGCCACCAGGGGAAGCTACGAGCAGTACTTC. Translating gives CATRGSYEQYF.

This clonotype was recorded a few times. The chain couples TRBV6-2 or TRBV6-3 to TRBJ1-2; D gene uncertain. The V end was cut by 2 bases, the J end by 2 bases, with 9 bases between. Germline values: CDR1 MNHEY, CDR2 SVGEGT. This CDR3 contains 14 residues. The CDR3 coding sequence is TGTGCCAGCAGTTACGTCGGCAGGAACTATGGCTACACCTTC. Encoded protein: CASSYVGRNYGYTF.

J is TRBJ2-7 and V is TRBV2; tentative D call: TRBD2 (6 bases). This CDR3 spans 13 amino acids. V lost 8 bases and J 0 bases, leaving 11 bases between the germline ends. The germline V gene has CDR1 SNHLY and CDR2 FYNNEI. The CDR3 region is CASSGGYSYEQYF. The CDR3 DNA sequence: TGTGCCAGCTCCGGGGGTTACTCCTACGAGCAGTACTTC. Using reference TRBV2 and TRBJ2-7 for the parts outside the CDR3, the full variable domain is EPEVTQTPSHQVTQMGQEVILRCVPISNHLYFYWYRQILGQKVEFLVSFYNNEISEKSEIFDDQFSVERPDGSNFTLKIRSTKLEDSAMYFCASSGGYSYEQYFGPGTRLTVT.

The CDR3: CASSTGPSYEQYF. For the CDR3, the DNA is TGCGCCAGCAGCACAGGACCCAGCTACGAGCAGTACTTC. The chain links TRBV5-1 to TRBJ2-7; TRBD1 might be the D (5 bases). V was trimmed by 4 bases and J by 3 bases, leaving 11 bases between them. The CDR3 runs 13 residues. Germline-derived CDR1 and CDR2 are SGHRS and YFSETQ.

This clonotype was counted between two and nine times. The chain recombines TRBV7-9 with TRBJ2-7, with 9 bases matching TRBD1. The CDR3 sequence is 15 residues long. CDR1 and CDR2 (germline): SEHNR, FQNEAQ (reference sequence). The junction had 6 bases not matched to a gene; V was cut back by 5 bases and J by 1 base. CDR3 sequence: CASSQGDRDSYEQYF. The CDR3 nucleotides read TGTGCCAGCAGCCAAGGGGACAGGGATTCCTACGAGCAGTACTTC.

This clonotype was observed a handful of times. The rearrangement joins TRBV7-6 to TRBJ1-1; 7 bases fit TRBD1. The CDR3 length is 18 residues. CDR1 SGHVS and CDR2 FNYEAQ come from the germline V gene. The V segment lost 4 bases and the J segment 1 base; nucleotides outside the gene matches: 15. For the CDR3, the DNA is TGTGCCAGCAGCTATCAAGAAGGACAGGCGGTCAGGAACACTGAAGCTTTCTTT. It encodes CASSYQEGQAVRNTEAFF.

This clonotype was recorded a few times. The chain uses TRBV7-6 and TRBJ2-3; TRBD2 matches 15 bases. V lost 5 bases to trimming and J lost 4 bases; unmatched junction nucleotides: 10. In germline, CDR1 is SGHVS, CDR2 FNYEAQ. There are 18 residues in the CDR3. DNA of the CDR3: TGTGCCAGCAGCACCGGACTAGCGGGGGGGCCGTCGGCAGATACGCAGTATTTT. The encoded protein is CASSTGLAGGPSADTQYF.

This clonotype was seen more than once but under ten times. This chain connects TRBV20-1 to TRBJ2-5; TRBD2 aligns across 8 bases. Germline assignment: CDR1 DFQATT and CDR2 SNEGSKA (reference sequence). This CDR3 has 17 amino acids. The ends lost 3 bases at V and 1 base at J; junction bases unmatched: 13. Here the CDR3 DNA reads TGCAGTGCTAGGACCGACGGAATAGCGGGAATCCAAGAGACCCAGTACTTC. Its protein product is CSARTDGIAGIQETQYF.

The V gene is TRBV18, the J gene TRBJ2-2, with 8 bases fitting TRBD2. The germline gives CDR1 KGHSH, CDR2 LQKENI. V gave up 6 bases and J gave up 4 bases; unmatched junction bases: 7. The CDR3 extends over 15 amino acids. CDR3 residues: CASSQGLAPTGELFF. CDR3 nucleotide sequence: TGTGCCAGCTCTCAAGGACTAGCTCCCACCGGGGAGCTGTTTTTT.

This sequence joins TRBV7-2 and TRBJ1-5; D gene ambiguous. There are 16 residues in the CDR3. The V gene lost 4 bases and the J gene lost 2 bases, with 15 bases spanning the gap. Germline values: CDR1 SGHTA, CDR2 FQGNSA. This CDR3 is CASSSFIMRGNQPQHF. The CDR3 DNA sequence: TGTGCCAGCAGCTCTTTTATTATGAGGGGCAATCAGCCCCAGCATTTT.

The chain combines TRBV6-5 with TRBJ2-1, with D possibly matching TRBD2 (5 bases). The length of the CDR3 is 16 residues. V lost 0 bases and J 1 base, leaving 10 bases between the germline ends. In germline, CDR1 is MNHEY, CDR2 SVGAGI. The CDR3, as DNA: TGTGCCAGCAGTTACTCGAGTCGGGGTTCCTACAATGAGCAGTTCTTC. It translates to CASSYSSRGSYNEQFF.

CDR3 residues: CSASPRNTEAFF. CDR3 DNA: TGCAGTGCTAGCCCCAGGAACACTGAAGCTTTCTTT. J is TRBJ1-1 and V is TRBV20-1, with D uncertain. V was pared by 3 bases and J by 1 base, with 6 bases between. The germline CDR1 and CDR2 sequences are DFQATT and SNEGSKA (reference sequence). This CDR3 contains 12 residues.

The chain joins TRBV9 to TRBJ2-5; no clear D gene. With 0 bases removed from V and 5 bases from J, the gap between germline ends came to 11 bases. CDR1 and CDR2 from the germline V gene are SGDLS and YYNGEE. The CDR3 loop spans 14 amino acids. As DNA, the CDR3 is TGTGCCAGCAGCGTAGCTGGGATTACGGAGACCCAGTACTTC. It specifies CASSVAGITETQYF.